The 23 T cell receptor beta chains in this list originate from one sample, sequenced in a study of cytomegalovirus exposure and HLA in healthy donors. Amplification used 60 Vbeta primers and 13 Jbeta primers. Using immunoSEQ multiplex PCR, the repertoire was profiled, and TCRdb retains in-frame clones only, with some absent. Of 150,000 to 180,000 clones detected, roughly 77% appear once; the ten largest clones hold 7.7%. The sequencing input was PBMCs. The receptor source for this set is a man aged 25 to 40 in good health and CMV-seropositive.

The chain employs TRBV7-6 and TRBJ1-1, with D perhaps TRBD1 (6 bases). There are 14 residues in the CDR3. The V gene's germline CDR1 is SGHVS and CDR2 FNYEAQ. V gave up 5 bases and J gave up 1 base, with 11 bases separating them. Here the CDR3 DNA reads TGTGCCAGCAGCCGGGACATAGGGAACACTGAAGCTTTCTTT. Its protein is CASSRDIGNTEAFF.

In regard to this clone: A read error may account for a junction end that differs from germline. The chain couples TRBV29-1 to TRBJ2-3; 13 bases are shared with TRBD2. CDR3 length: 13 amino acids. The germline CDR1 and CDR2 sequences are SQVTM and ANQGSEA. The CDR3 sequence: CSVVQLAGGRMSF. The CDR3 DNA is TGCAGCGTTGTACAACTAGCGGGAGGGCGCATGTCTTTT.

This chain's CDR3 is CASSRQGVGTEAFF. The CDR3 nucleotides are TGTGCCAGCAGTCGTCAGGGGGTAGGCACTGAAGCTTTCTTT. V gene TRBV6-1 combines with J gene TRBJ1-1, with 7 positions matching TRBD1. Unmatched junction bases numbered 7, after V lost 5 bases and J lost 4 bases. Germline loops: CDR1 MNHNS, CDR2 SASEGT. The CDR3 spans 14 residues.

V gene TRBV9 combines with J gene TRBJ2-3; 9 bases are shared with TRBD1. The CDR3 extends over 15 amino acids. The J segment lost 3 bases and the V segment lost 5 bases, leaving 7 bases of the junction unmatched. Germline CDR1 SGDLS, CDR2 YYNGEE. The CDR3, as DNA: TGTGCCAGCAGTGTACAGGGGGCCGTGACAGATACGCAGTATTTT. Translation: CASSVQGAVTDTQYF.

A single count supports this clone. The chain employs TRBV5-6 and TRBJ2-2; D is undetermined. The ends were cut back, 0 bases at V and 3 bases at J, with 9 bases in the middle. Germline loops: CDR1 SGHDT, CDR2 YYEEEE. The CDR3 has 15 residues. The CDR3 DNA is TGTGCCAGCAGCTTGGCTCAGGTATACACCGGGGAGCTGTTTTTT. This gives the protein CASSLAQVYTGELFF.

V usage is TRBV10-3 and J usage is TRBJ1-6, with TRBD1 matching over 7 bases. Unmatched junction bases numbered 6, after V lost 7 bases and J lost 6 bases. In germline, CDR1 is ENHRY, CDR2 SYGVKD. The CDR3 length is 14 residues. CDR3 sequence reads: CAITEGQFNSPLHF. The CDR3 nucleotides are TGTGCCATCACCGAGGGACAGTTTAATTCACCCCTCCACTTT.

This rearrangement joins TRBV7-2 to TRBJ1-2; a weak D match, TRBD1 (6 bases). The CDR3 is made up of 16 amino acids. V lost 0 bases and J 8 bases, leaving 19 bases between the germline ends. CDR1 SGHTA and CDR2 FQGNSA come from the germline V gene. CDR3 nucleotide sequence: TGTGCCAGCAGCTTAGCTCGCCCAGGGGATGGGTTGGGCTACACCTTC. Translation gives CASSLARPGDGLGYTF.

This rearrangement joins TRBV6-4 to TRBJ2-1; perhaps TRBD2 as D (6 bases). With 6 bases removed from V and 6 bases from J, the gap between germline ends came to 18 bases. The CDR3 has 15 residues. Germline V gives CDR1 MRHNA, CDR2 SNTAGT. The DNA of the CDR3 is TGTGCCAGCAGCCTGCGAGGTACGGGGGTCAATGAGCAGTTCTTC. Amino acid sequence: CASSLRGTGVNEQFF.

The genes are TRBV7-9 and TRBJ1-2; D might be TRBD1 (6 bases). The CDR3 is 13 residues long. Germline V gene data show CDR1 as SEHNR and CDR2 as FQNEAQ (reference sequence). Trimming took off 2 bases at V and 8 bases at J, with 12 bases between the two ends. CDR3: CASSLIEGDGYTF. Here the CDR3 DNA reads TGTGCCAGCAGCTTAATTGAGGGGGACGGCTACACCTTC.

This clone has more than one count but fewer than ten. One junction end does not reproduce the germline sequence, and a read error may be involved. The J gene is TRBJ1-2, the V gene TRBV7-9, with 9 bases fitting TRBD1. CDR1 SEHNR and CDR2 FQNEAQ come from the germline V gene (reference sequence). CDR3 size: 16 residues. The CDR3 DNA sequence: TGTTCCAGCAGACACGGGACAGGGCGACTCGAGTATGGCTACACCTTC. This sequence encodes CSSRHGTGRLEYGYTF.

This chain connects TRBV9 to TRBJ2-3, with 11 bases that match TRBD2. Germline CDR1 is SGDLS and CDR2 is YYNGEE. CDR3 size: 15 residues. V was clipped by 0 bases and J by 6 bases; unmatched bases: 3. In nucleotides, the CDR3 is TGTGCCAGCAGCGTAGTAGCGGGGGGGTTTGATACGCAGTATTTT. Protein: CASSVVAGGFDTQYF.

There are a few counts of this clone. The chain couples TRBV27 to TRBJ1-2, with TRBD1 matching over 7 bases. CDR3 length equals 15 residues. V dropped 3 bases and J dropped 0; count of bases not matched to a gene: 4. The V gene's germline CDR1 is MNHEY and CDR2 SMNVEV (reference sequence). DNA of the CDR3: TGTGCCAGCAGTTTGGGACAGACAGCTAACTATGGCTACACCTTC. Translation gives CASSLGQTANYGYTF.

The V gene is TRBV7-2, the J gene TRBJ1-6; D unresolved. V was pared by 4 bases and J by 9 bases, with 13 bases between. Germline CDR1 SGHTA, CDR2 FQGNSA. The CDR3 runs to 14 residues. CDR3 DNA sequence: TGTGCCAGCAGCTCCCGGTTGGTCTCTTCACCCCTCCACTTT. Protein: CASSSRLVSSPLHF.

The chain's CDR3 is CASSHRDRDTEAFF. CDR3 coding DNA: TGTGCCAGCAGCCACCGGGACAGGGACACTGAAGCTTTCTTT. The genes are TRBV5-4 and TRBJ1-1; 9 positions agree with TRBD1. The V segment lost 4 bases and the J segment 3 bases; nucleotides outside the gene matches: 4. Germline values: CDR1 SGHNT, CDR2 YYREEE (reference sequence). The CDR3 has 14 amino acids.

The chain carries TRBV7-8 and TRBJ2-5; 13 bases match TRBD2. There are 16 residues in the CDR3. V lost 4 bases and J lost 5; bases outside the gene matches: 7. Germline assignment: CDR1 SGHVS and CDR2 FQNEAQ. The CDR3 region has the DNA TGTGCCAGCAGCTATGGACTAGCGGGAGAGTTGGAGACCCAGTACTTC. This codes for CASSYGLAGELETQYF.

J is TRBJ2-1 and V is TRBV14; 10 bases agree with TRBD1. Looked up from germline, CDR1 is SGHDN and CDR2 is FVKESK. Losses at the gene ends were 4 bases for V and 9 bases for J; bases not matched to a gene: 6. The CDR3 has 14 residues. The CDR3 spells CASSRDRGRAEQFF. The CDR3 coding sequence is TGTGCCAGCAGCCGGGACAGGGGCAGGGCTGAGCAGTTCTTC.

This clone has only one observation. The gene calls are TRBV30 and TRBJ2-7, with TRBD1 as a possible D gene (6 bases). V was trimmed by 1 base and J by 0 bases, leaving 7 bases between them. The CDR3 is made up of 13 amino acids. Germline CDR1 reads GTSNPN; CDR2 reads SVGIG (reference sequence). The CDR3 is CAWSGDNSYEQYF. DNA for the CDR3: TGTGCCTGGAGTGGGGACAACTCCTACGAGCAGTACTTC.

The chain carries TRBV6-5 and TRBJ2-5; 8 positions match TRBD1. Germline assignment: CDR1 MNHEY and CDR2 SVGAGI. V gave up 6 bases and J gave up 5 bases; unmatched junction bases: 11. CDR3 size: 15 residues. As DNA, the CDR3 is TGTGCCAGCAGCTGGGGGACAGGCTATCGGGAGACCCAGTACTTC. Its protein is CASSWGTGYRETQYF.

This chain connects TRBV29-1 to TRBJ2-7; D is possibly TRBD2 (6 bases). Germline values: CDR1 SQVTM, CDR2 ANQGSEA. The CDR3 extends over 12 amino acids. Trimming left V 7 bases short and J 1 base short, with 11 bases between. The CDR3 region has the DNA TGCAGCGGGAGGGACGGTTCCTACGAGCAGTACTTC. Translating gives CSGRDGSYEQYF.

The chain uses TRBV16 and TRBJ2-7; 7 bases map to TRBD1. The CDR3 consists of 15 residues. The germline CDR1 and CDR2 sequences are KGHSY and FQNENV. Trimming removed 8 bases from V and 1 base from J; junction bases left unmatched: 11. This CDR3 is CASGLPGTASYEQYF. The CDR3 DNA is TGTGCCAGCGGTCTTCCGGGGACAGCGTCCTACGAGCAGTACTTC.

The table lists this clone with a few counts. V usage is TRBV27 and J usage is TRBJ1-1; the match to TRBD1 covers 7 bases. J lost 0 bases, V lost 2 bases, and 6 bases had no gene match. CDR1 MNHEY and CDR2 SMNVEV come from the germline V gene (reference sequence). CDR3 length equals 16 residues. The CDR3 DNA reads as TGTGCCAGCAGTTTAACACACAGGGGATTGAACACTGAAGCTTTCTTT. Its protein is CASSLTHRGLNTEAFF.

The CDR3 DNA reads TGCAGCGTTGTCGAGGGAAACACCATATATTTT. Translated, it gives CSVVEGNTIYF. The chain combines TRBV29-1 with TRBJ1-3, with D unclear. Trimming removed 4 bases at V and 4 bases at J, with 5 bases between. CDR1 and CDR2 (germline): SQVTM, ANQGSEA. CDR3 length equals 11 residues.

This clone was seen only a few times. The chain combines TRBV4-3 with TRBJ1-5; D is uncertain. Trimming shortened V by 1 base and J by 4 bases, and 11 bases separated the two germline ends. The CDR3 covers 15 residues. The V gene's germline CDR1 is LGHNA and CDR2 YSLEER. The chain's CDR3 is CASSQARRLNQPQHF. In DNA, the CDR3 is TGCGCCAGCAGCCAAGCTAGGCGCTTAAATCAGCCCCAGCATTTT.